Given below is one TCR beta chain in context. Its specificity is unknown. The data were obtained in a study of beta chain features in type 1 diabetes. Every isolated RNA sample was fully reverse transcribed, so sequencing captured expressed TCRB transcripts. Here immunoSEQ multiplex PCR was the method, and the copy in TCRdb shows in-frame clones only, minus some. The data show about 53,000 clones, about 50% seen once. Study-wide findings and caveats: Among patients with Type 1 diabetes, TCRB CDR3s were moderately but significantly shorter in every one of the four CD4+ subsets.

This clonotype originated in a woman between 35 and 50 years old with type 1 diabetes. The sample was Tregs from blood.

The CDR3 is CASSIGTETYEQYF. CDR3 bases: TGCGCCAGCAGCATTGGGACTGAAACCTACGAGCAGTACTTC. The V and J genes are TRBV4-3 and TRBJ2-7; D is possibly TRBD2 (6 bases). Germline-derived CDR1 and CDR2 are LGHNA and YSLEER. Trimming pared 5 bases from V and 2 bases from J, leaving 13 bases between. CDR3 size: 14 residues.